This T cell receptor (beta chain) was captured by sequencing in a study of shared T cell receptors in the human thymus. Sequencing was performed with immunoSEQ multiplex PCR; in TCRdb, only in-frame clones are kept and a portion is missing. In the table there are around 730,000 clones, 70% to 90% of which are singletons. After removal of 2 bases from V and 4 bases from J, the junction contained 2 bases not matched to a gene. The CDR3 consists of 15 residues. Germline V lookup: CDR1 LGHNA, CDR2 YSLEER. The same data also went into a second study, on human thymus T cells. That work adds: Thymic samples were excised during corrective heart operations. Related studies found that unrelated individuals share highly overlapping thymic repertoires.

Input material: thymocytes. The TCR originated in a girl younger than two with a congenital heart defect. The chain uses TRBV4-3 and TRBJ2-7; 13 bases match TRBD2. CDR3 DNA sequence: TGCGCCAGCAGCCAACGGACTAGCGGGGGTTACGAGCAGTACTTC. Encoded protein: CASSQRTSGGYEQYF.